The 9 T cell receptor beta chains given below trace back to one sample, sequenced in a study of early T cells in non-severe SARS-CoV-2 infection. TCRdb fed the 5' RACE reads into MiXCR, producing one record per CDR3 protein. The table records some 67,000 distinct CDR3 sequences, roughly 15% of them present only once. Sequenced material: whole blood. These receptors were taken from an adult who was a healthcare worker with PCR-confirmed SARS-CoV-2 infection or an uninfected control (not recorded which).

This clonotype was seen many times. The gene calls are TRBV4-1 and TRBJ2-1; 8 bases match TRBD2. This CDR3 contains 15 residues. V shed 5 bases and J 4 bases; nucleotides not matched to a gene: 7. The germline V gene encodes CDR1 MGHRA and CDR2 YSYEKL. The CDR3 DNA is TGCGCCAGCAGCGCGGGGGGCCAAACTTACAATGAGCAGTTCTTC. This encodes CASSAGGQTYNEQFF.

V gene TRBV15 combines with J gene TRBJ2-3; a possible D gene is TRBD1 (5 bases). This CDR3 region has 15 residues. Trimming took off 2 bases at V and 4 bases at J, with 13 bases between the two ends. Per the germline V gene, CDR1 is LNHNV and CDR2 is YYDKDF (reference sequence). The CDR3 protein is CATSRSPGAPDTQYF. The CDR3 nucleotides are TGTGCCACCAGCAGAAGCCCTGGGGCTCCAGATACGCAGTATTTT. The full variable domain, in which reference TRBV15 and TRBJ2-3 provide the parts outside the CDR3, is DAMVIQNPRYQVTQFGKPVTLSCSQTLNHNVMYWYQQKSSQAPKLLFHYYDKDFNNEADTPDNFQSRRPNTSFCFLDIRSPGLGDTAMYLCATSRSPGAPDTQYFGPGTRLTVL.

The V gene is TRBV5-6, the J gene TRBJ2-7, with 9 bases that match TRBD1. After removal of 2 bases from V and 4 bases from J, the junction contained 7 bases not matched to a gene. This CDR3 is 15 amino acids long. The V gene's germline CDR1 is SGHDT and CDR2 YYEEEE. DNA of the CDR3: TGTGCCAGCAGCTTTTTCGGGACAGGGTTTTACGAGCAGTACTTC. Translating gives CASSFFGTGFYEQYF.

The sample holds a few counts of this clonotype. The CDR3 spells CASSPGDSTYEQYF. The CDR3 nucleotides read TGTGCCAGCAGCCCGGGGGACAGCACCTACGAGCAGTACTTC. V is TRBV9 and J is TRBJ2-7, with D tentatively TRBD1 (7 bases). CDR1 is SGDLS and CDR2 is YYNGEE in the germline V gene. With 4 bases removed from V and 2 bases from J, the gap between germline ends came to 13 bases. The CDR3 is 14 amino acids.

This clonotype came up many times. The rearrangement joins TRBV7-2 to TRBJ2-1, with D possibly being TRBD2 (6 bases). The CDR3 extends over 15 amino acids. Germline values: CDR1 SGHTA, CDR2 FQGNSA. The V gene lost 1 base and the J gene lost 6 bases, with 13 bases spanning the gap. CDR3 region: CASSLGTPGLNEQFF. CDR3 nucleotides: TGTGCCAGCAGCTTAGGGACCCCGGGACTCAATGAGCAGTTCTTC.

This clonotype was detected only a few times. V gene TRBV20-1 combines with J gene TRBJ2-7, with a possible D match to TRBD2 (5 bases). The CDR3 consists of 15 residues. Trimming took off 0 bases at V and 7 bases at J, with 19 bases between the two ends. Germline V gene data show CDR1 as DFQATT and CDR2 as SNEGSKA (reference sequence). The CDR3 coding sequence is TGCAGTGCTAGAGATCCGGACTGGGAGCGAGGAGAGCAGTACTTC. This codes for CSARDPDWERGEQYF.

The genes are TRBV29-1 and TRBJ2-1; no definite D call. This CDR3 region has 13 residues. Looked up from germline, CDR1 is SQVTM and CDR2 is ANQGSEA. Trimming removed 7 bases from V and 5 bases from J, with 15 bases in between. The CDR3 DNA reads TGCAGCGCCCCGGTGGCGGTAGACAATGAGCAGTTCTTC. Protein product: CSAPVAVDNEQFF.

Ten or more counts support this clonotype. The CDR3 DNA follows: TGCAGCGCATCACCGACAGGGGGCAGGGGTATGGGTGGCTACACCTTC. This gives the protein CSASPTGGRGMGGYTF. This chain joins TRBV29-1 and TRBJ1-2; the match to TRBD1 covers 10 bases. CDR1 SQVTM and CDR2 ANQGSEA come from the germline V gene. This CDR3 has 16 residues. V was clipped by 7 bases and J by 7 bases; unmatched bases: 18.

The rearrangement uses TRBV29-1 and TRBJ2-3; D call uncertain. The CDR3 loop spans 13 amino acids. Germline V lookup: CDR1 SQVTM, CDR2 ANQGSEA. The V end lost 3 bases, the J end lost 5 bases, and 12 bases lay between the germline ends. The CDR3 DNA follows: TGCAGCGTTGACCCTCAGTTTGGAGATACGCAGTATTTT. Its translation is CSVDPQFGDTQYF.